These 29 T cell receptor beta chains share one sample of origin, sequenced in a study of T cells in Graves' hyperthyroidism and ophthalmopathy. The investigators amplified TCR beta CDR3 regions from RNA transcripts. Carried out on the TCR CDR3, a first-round RT-PCR used the HTBI primer set. TCRdb re-derived calls from the multiplex PCR reads in MiXCR, one entry per CDR3 protein. Here the sample spans around 300,000 distinct CDR3 sequences, roughly 15% being singletons. Sequencing was done on a sample of blood. The receptors come from a woman between 45 and 60 years old with Graves' hyperthyroidism that later progressed to Graves' ophthalmopathy.

This clonotype was seen repeatedly, ten times or more. The rearrangement uses TRBV20-1 and TRBJ2-1, with TRBD2 matching 9 bases. The ends lost 2 bases at V and 7 bases at J; junction bases unmatched: 3. The CDR3 has 13 residues. CDR1 and CDR2 from the germline V gene are DFQATT and SNEGSKA (reference sequence). CDR3 loop: CSARLAGLNEQFF. The CDR3 DNA sequence: TGCAGTGCTAGACTAGCGGGACTAAATGAGCAGTTCTTC.

A remark on this clonotype: Sequence at one end of the junction differs from germline and may be a read error. The J gene is TRBJ2-1, the V gene TRBV28, with no clear D. The CDR3 is 12 amino acids. Germline assignment: CDR1 MDHEN and CDR2 SYDVKM. The CDR3 DNA is TGTGCCAACAGTTTAGGTTACAATGAGCAGTTCTTC. Translation: CANSLGYNEQFF.

There are many counts of this clonotype. The gene calls are TRBV7-8 and TRBJ2-3; 8 nucleotides align to TRBD1. This CDR3 is built from 16 residues. J was trimmed by 4 bases and V by 5 bases; bases with no gene match: 11. Germline V gene lookup returns CDR1 SGHVS and CDR2 FQNEAQ. The CDR3 loop reads CASSKGQGIRPDTQYF. CDR3 coding DNA: TGTGCCAGCAGCAAAGGACAGGGAATTCGACCAGATACGCAGTATTTT. The full variable domain, completed using reference TRBV7-8 and TRBJ2-3, is GAGVSQSPRYKVAKRGQDVALRCDPISGHVSLFWYQQALGQGPEFLTYFQNEAQLDKSGLPSDRFFAERPEGSVSTLKIQRTQQEDSAVYLCASSKGQGIRPDTQYFGPGTRLTVL.

This clonotype has just a few counts. The chain employs TRBV6-5 and TRBJ1-1; D unclear. Germline CDR1 is MNHEY and CDR2 is SVGAGI. The CDR3 has 13 amino acids. With 0 bases removed from V and 8 bases from J, the gap between germline ends came to 10 bases. CDR3 sequence: CASSYSWGSEAFF. CDR3 coding DNA: TGTGCCAGCAGTTACTCGTGGGGATCCGAAGCTTTCTTT.

This clonotype was picked up many times. The CDR3 region has the DNA TGCAGTGCTAGAGGGACTAGCGGCAACTCCTACAATGAGCAGTTCTTC. Amino acids: CSARGTSGNSYNEQFF. This chain links TRBV20-1 with TRBJ2-1, with TRBD2 matching over 10 bases. Germline trimming cut 1 base from V and 0 bases from J; bases unmatched to any gene: 3. Germline CDR1 DFQATT, CDR2 SNEGSKA (reference sequence). The CDR3 runs to 16 residues.

This clonotype showed up many times. The J gene is TRBJ1-1, the V gene TRBV18, with 9 nucleotides matching TRBD1. The V gene's germline CDR1 is KGHSH and CDR2 LQKENI. The CDR3 sequence is 16 residues long. V gave up 0 bases and J gave up 4 bases; unmatched junction bases: 6. The CDR3: CASSPPWGQGGTEAFF. The CDR3 nucleotides read TGTGCCAGCTCACCACCATGGGGACAGGGAGGCACTGAAGCTTTCTTT.

Many counts were recorded for this clonotype. The chain couples TRBV13 to TRBJ2-5; D gene unclear. CDR3 length: 11 residues. The V gene's germline CDR1 is PRHDT and CDR2 FYEKMQ (reference sequence). V was pared by 5 bases and J by 4 bases, with 5 bases between. The CDR3 nucleotides are TGTGCCAGCAGCGCACGAGAGACCCAGTACTTC. Translating it yields CASSARETQYF.

This clonotype was seen more than once but under ten times. This chain joins TRBV7-3 and TRBJ1-2, with 7 bases aligning to TRBD1. Germline loops: CDR1 SGHTA, CDR2 FQGTGA. The ends lost 5 bases at V and 8 bases at J; junction bases unmatched: 11. CDR3 size: 14 residues. As DNA, the CDR3 is TGTGCCAGCAGCCTCCGGGACAGTCCTAGGGGCTACACCTTC. Protein: CASSLRDSPRGYTF.

This clonotype has just a few counts. This chain connects TRBV7-9 to TRBJ1-4; TRBD1 agrees at 8 bases. The junction had 8 bases not matched to a gene; V was cut back by 9 bases and J by 2 bases. The CDR3 length is 15 residues. Germline V lookup: CDR1 SEHNR, CDR2 FQNEAQ (reference sequence). The CDR3 DNA is TGTGCCAGTTCCCAGGGGGCTTGGACTAATGAAAAACTGTTTTTT. Encoded protein: CASSQGAWTNEKLFF.

As regards this clonotype: A much larger clone is a single base away; this may be a read error. This chain connects TRBV6-2 or TRBV6-3 to TRBJ1-2; 7 nucleotides match TRBD1. The length of the CDR3 is 13 residues. V trimming: 8 bases; J trimming: 4 bases; junction bases outside the gene matches: 7. The V gene's germline CDR1 is MNHEY and CDR2 SVGEGT. The CDR3 DNA is TGTGCCAGCGGGAGACAGGGTGGCTATGGCTACACCTTC. Residues: CASGRQGGYGYTF.

Many counts were recorded for this clonotype. The chain joins TRBV7-8 to TRBJ1-4, with D possibly TRBD1 on 6 matching bases. V lost 5 bases and J lost 3, with 16 bases in between. The V gene's germline CDR1 is SGHVS and CDR2 FQNEAQ. This CDR3 spans 16 amino acids. In DNA form, the CDR3 reads TGTGCCAGCAGCAAACAGGGTTTTGCGGCTAATGAAAAACTGTTTTTT. Protein sequence: CASSKQGFAANEKLFF.

This clonotype was recorded at least ten times. This chain links TRBV9 with TRBJ2-3; 7 bases agree with TRBD1. Germline V gene data show CDR1 as SGDLS and CDR2 as YYNGEE. The CDR3 sequence is 18 residues long. V was pared by 7 bases and J by 0 bases, with 17 bases of the junction left unmatched. CDR3 loop: CASGLGGSPPTSTDTQYF. The CDR3 DNA reads TGTGCCAGCGGGCTAGGGGGCTCCCCTCCTACTAGCACAGATACGCAGTATTTT.

This clonotype has a count of ten or more. The rearrangement joins TRBV5-1 to TRBJ2-1, with TRBD2 identical over 12 bases. This CDR3 has 18 residues. V lost 4 bases and J lost 0; bases outside the gene matches: 8. Per the germline V gene, CDR1 is SGHRS and CDR2 is YFSETQ. CDR3 bases: TGCGCCAGCAGCGGTGAGACTAGCGGGAGAGCCTCCTACAATGAGCAGTTCTTC. This gives the protein CASSGETSGRASYNEQFF.

The chain couples TRBV19 to TRBJ2-7; 12 nucleotides line up with TRBD2. V shed 4 bases, J shed 7 bases, and the junction held 5 bases outside the gene matches. Germline CDR1 reads LNHDA; CDR2 reads SQIVND (reference sequence). This CDR3 is built from 14 residues. This CDR3 reads CASSTTSGSREQYF. The CDR3 DNA reads TGTGCCAGTAGTACGACTAGCGGGAGCCGAGAGCAGTACTTC.

This clonotype occurred many times. The CDR3 DNA reads TGTGCCAGCAGTTACTCGATATGGATAAGAAACACCGGGGAGCTGTTTTTT. Its protein product is CASSYSIWIRNTGELFF. The chain recombines TRBV6-5 with TRBJ2-2; D is ambiguous. CDR1 and CDR2 (germline): MNHEY, SVGAGI. The germline V and J ends were trimmed by 0 bases and 2 bases, with 13 bases remaining between them. This CDR3 has 17 amino acids.

This clonotype has more than one count but fewer than ten. The gene calls are TRBV19 and TRBJ1-5, with unresolved D. CDR1 LNHDA and CDR2 SQIVND come from the germline V gene (reference sequence). V was clipped by 4 bases and J by 4 bases, with 11 bases between them. This CDR3 is built from 14 residues. In nucleotides, the CDR3 is TGTGCCAGTAGTACTCCGTGGAGGAATCAGCCCCAGCATTTT. The encoded protein is CASSTPWRNQPQHF. The variable domain in full, completed from reference TRBV19 and TRBJ1-5, reads DGGITQSPKYLFRKEGQNVTLSCEQNLNHDAMYWYRQDPGQGLRLIYYSQIVNDFQKGDIAEGYSVSREKKESFPLTVTSAQKNPTAFYLCASSTPWRNQPQHFGDGTRLSIL.

This clonotype occurred a few times. A single base separates this from a much larger clone, so it may be a read error. This rearrangement joins TRBV28 to TRBJ2-7, with 11 bases matching TRBD2. The CDR3 totals 14 residues. Germline V CDR1 and CDR2: MDHEN, SYDVKM. J was trimmed by 4 bases and V by 9 bases; bases with no gene match: 8. The CDR3 region is CASTSGRGRYEQYF. CDR3 in DNA: TGTGCCAGTACTAGCGGGAGAGGCCGTTACGAGCAGTACTTC.

The V gene is TRBV2, the J gene TRBJ2-1; D unresolved. The germline V gene encodes CDR1 SNHLY and CDR2 FYNNEI. CDR3 length: 15 amino acids. V was pared by 5 bases and J by 0 bases, with 11 bases between. As DNA, the CDR3 is TGTGCCAGCAGTTACCCCCGGACCTCCTACAATGAGCAGTTCTTC. Its protein is CASSYPRTSYNEQFF.

This clonotype was detected many times. The rearrangement uses TRBV30 and TRBJ2-7; 7 nucleotides agree with TRBD1. Germline V gives CDR1 GTSNPN, CDR2 SVGIG (reference sequence). This CDR3 has 11 residues. After removal of 7 bases from V and 3 bases from J, the junction contained 3 bases not matched to a gene. As DNA, the CDR3 is TGTGCCTTTAACAGGGGCTACGAGCAGTACTTC. This encodes CAFNRGYEQYF.

This clonotype was counted at least ten times. This chain links TRBV6-1 with TRBJ1-3, with TRBD1 matching 7 bases. Trimming at V came to 5 bases and at J to 2 bases, leaving 3 bases not matched to a gene. This CDR3 region has 14 residues. Germline V gives CDR1 MNHNS, CDR2 SASEGT. Here the CDR3 reads CASSSQGTGNTIYF. The CDR3 DNA reads as TGTGCCAGCAGTTCACAGGGGACTGGAAACACCATATATTTT.

This clonotype showed up just once. A junction end diverges from the germline sequence, so it may reflect a read error. V gene TRBV6-1 combines with J gene TRBJ2-1; the D gene is possibly TRBD1 (5 bases). The length of the CDR3 is 13 residues. Germline lookup yields CDR1 MNHNS and CDR2 SASEGT. This CDR3 is CASRAPEYNEQFF. Written as DNA, the CDR3 is TGCGCCAGCAGGGCTCCCGAATACAATGAGCAGTTCTTC.

This clonotype was seen ten or more times. CDR3 loop: CASTQRGSDNEQFF. CDR3 nucleotides: TGTGCCAGCACTCAGCGGGGGTCCGACAATGAGCAGTTCTTC. The V gene is TRBV6-1, the J gene TRBJ2-1; 8 nucleotides align to TRBD2. This CDR3 spans 14 amino acids. Trimming cost V 7 bases and J 5 bases; bases outside gene matches: 7. In germline, CDR1 is MNHNS, CDR2 SASEGT.

This clonotype was counted many times. CDR3 amino acids: CSVPAGEYEQFF. The CDR3, as DNA: TGCAGCGTACCAGCGGGAGAGTATGAGCAGTTCTTC. The chain recombines TRBV29-1 with TRBJ2-1, with 8 bases identical to TRBD2. This CDR3 contains 12 residues. With 6 bases clipped from V and 8 bases from J, the junction kept 6 bases outside the gene matches. Per the germline V gene, CDR1 is SQVTM and CDR2 is ANQGSEA.

This clonotype was seen repeatedly, ten times or more. The rearrangement uses TRBV27 and TRBJ2-7, with D perhaps given as TRBD1 or TRBD2 (6 bases each). The CDR3 totals 14 residues. Germline CDR1 is MNHEY and CDR2 is SMNVEV (reference sequence). The ends were cut back, 8 bases at V and 2 bases at J, with 16 bases in the middle. The CDR3 DNA sequence: TGTGCCAGCGGGGGGCGGGCGGGGACCTACGAGCAGTACTTC. It is translated as CASGGRAGTYEQYF.

This clonotype has at least ten counts. This chain uses TRBV5-1 with TRBJ1-4, with a weak D call TRBD1 (6 bases). This CDR3 has 13 residues. Germline V gives CDR1 SGHRS, CDR2 YFSETQ. V was shortened by 5 bases and J by 3 bases, with 8 bases between the two germline ends. CDR3 sequence (DNA): TGCGCCAGCAGACCAGGGGCTAATGAAAAACTGTTTTTT. Its translation is CASRPGANEKLFF. The variable domain in full, with the rest retrieved from reference TRBV5-1 and TRBJ1-4, is KAGVTQTPRYLIKTRGQQVTLSCSPISGHRSVSWYQQTPGQGLQFLFEYFSETQRNKGNFPGRFSGRQFSNSRSEMNVSTLELGDSALYLCASRPGANEKLFFGSGTQLSVL.

This clonotype was picked up many times. The V gene is TRBV7-9, the J gene TRBJ2-1; 8 bases agree with TRBD2. This CDR3 has 15 residues. Unmatched junction bases numbered 7, after V lost 5 bases and J lost 4 bases. Germline V gene lookup returns CDR1 SEHNR and CDR2 FQNEAQ (reference sequence). The CDR3 nucleotides read TGTGCCAGCAGCCCCGGGATAGCGGGGTACAATGAGCAGTTCTTC. As protein: CASSPGIAGYNEQFF.

This clonotype was recorded at least ten times. The J gene is TRBJ1-2, the V gene TRBV5-1, with TRBD1 matching 9 bases. The V and J ends lost 0 bases and 5 bases, in that order; junction bases with no gene match: 2. Germline CDR1 reads SGHRS; CDR2 reads YFSETQ. The CDR3 covers 14 residues. CDR3 in DNA: TGCGCCAGCAGCTTGGTACAGGGGGCTTATGGCTACACCTTC. Translation gives CASSLVQGAYGYTF.

The genes are TRBV28 and TRBJ2-7; 9 bases align to TRBD2. The germline V gene has CDR1 MDHEN and CDR2 SYDVKM. CDR3 length: 15 residues. The junction had 12 bases not matched to a gene; V was cut back by 3 bases and J by 9 bases. The CDR3 DNA follows: TGTGCCAGCAGTTTGAGGGTAGCGGGAGTTCCCGGGCAGTACTTC. Encoded protein: CASSLRVAGVPGQYF.

The rearrangement links TRBV18 to TRBJ1-1; D gene uncertain. The length of the CDR3 is 12 residues. V was cut by 3 bases and J by 8 bases, with 10 bases left in between. Germline V CDR1 and CDR2: KGHSH, LQKENI. As DNA, the CDR3 is TGTGCCAGCTCACCCGCCGTTCGGGAAGCTTTCTTT. Amino acids: CASSPAVREAFF.